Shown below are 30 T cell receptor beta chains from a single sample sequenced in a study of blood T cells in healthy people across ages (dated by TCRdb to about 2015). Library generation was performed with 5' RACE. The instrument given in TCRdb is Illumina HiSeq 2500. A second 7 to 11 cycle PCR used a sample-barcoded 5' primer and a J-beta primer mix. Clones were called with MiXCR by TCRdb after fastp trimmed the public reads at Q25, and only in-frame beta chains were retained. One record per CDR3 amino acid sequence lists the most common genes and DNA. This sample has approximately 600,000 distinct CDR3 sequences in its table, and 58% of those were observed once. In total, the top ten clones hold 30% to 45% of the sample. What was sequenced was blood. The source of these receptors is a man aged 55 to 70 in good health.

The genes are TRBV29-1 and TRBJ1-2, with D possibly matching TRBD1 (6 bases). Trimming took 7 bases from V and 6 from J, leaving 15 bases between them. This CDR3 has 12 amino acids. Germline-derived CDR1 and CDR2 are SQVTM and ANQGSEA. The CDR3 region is CSGITGNDGYTF. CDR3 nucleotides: TGCAGCGGAATCACAGGGAACGATGGCTACACCTTC.

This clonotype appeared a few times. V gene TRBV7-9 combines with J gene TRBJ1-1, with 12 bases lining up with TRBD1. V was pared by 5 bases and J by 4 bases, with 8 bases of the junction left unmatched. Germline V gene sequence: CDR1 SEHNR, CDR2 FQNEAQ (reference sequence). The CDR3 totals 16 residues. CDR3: CASSAGTGGAGTEAFF. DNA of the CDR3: TGTGCCAGCAGCGCCGGGACAGGGGGCGCCGGCACTGAAGCTTTCTTT.

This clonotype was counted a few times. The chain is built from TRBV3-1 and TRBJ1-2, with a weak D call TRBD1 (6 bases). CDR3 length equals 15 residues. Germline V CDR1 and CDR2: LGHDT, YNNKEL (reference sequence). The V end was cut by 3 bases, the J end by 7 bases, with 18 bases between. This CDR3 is CASSQAQRGYPGYTF. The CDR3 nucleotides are TGTGCCAGCAGCCAGGCGCAAAGGGGGTACCCTGGCTACACCTTC.

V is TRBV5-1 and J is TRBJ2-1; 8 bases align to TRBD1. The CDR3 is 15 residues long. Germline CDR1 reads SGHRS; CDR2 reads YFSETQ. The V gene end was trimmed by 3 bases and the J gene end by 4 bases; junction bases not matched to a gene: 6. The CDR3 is CASSSGQGMYNEQFF. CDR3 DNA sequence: TGCGCCAGCAGCTCCGGACAGGGCATGTACAATGAGCAGTTCTTC.

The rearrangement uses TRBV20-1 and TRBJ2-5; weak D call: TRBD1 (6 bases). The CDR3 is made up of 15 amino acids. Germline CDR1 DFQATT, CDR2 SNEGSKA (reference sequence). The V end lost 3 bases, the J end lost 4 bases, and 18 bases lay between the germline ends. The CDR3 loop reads CSARGAGLAPETQYF. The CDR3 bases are TGCAGTGCTAGGGGGGCAGGGCTTGCTCCAGAGACCCAGTACTTC.

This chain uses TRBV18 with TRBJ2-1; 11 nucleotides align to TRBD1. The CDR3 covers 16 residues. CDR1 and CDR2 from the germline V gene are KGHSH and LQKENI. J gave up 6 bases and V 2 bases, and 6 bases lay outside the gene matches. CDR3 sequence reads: CASSPGTGGSSNEQFF. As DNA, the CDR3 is TGTGCCAGCTCACCAGGGACAGGGGGTTCGAGCAATGAGCAGTTCTTC.

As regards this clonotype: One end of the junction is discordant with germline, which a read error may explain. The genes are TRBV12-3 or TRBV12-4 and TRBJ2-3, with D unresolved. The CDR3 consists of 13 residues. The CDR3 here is CAGSLRPGNTQYF. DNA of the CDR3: TGTGCCGGCAGTTTAAGACCGGGCAATACGCAGTATTTT.

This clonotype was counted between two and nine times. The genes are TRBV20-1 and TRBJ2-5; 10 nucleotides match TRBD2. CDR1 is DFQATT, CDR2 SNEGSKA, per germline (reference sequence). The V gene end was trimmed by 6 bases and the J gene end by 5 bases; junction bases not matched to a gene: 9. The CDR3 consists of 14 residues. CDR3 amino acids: CSAIWTSGGETQYF. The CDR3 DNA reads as TGCAGTGCCATTTGGACTAGCGGAGGCGAGACCCAGTACTTC.

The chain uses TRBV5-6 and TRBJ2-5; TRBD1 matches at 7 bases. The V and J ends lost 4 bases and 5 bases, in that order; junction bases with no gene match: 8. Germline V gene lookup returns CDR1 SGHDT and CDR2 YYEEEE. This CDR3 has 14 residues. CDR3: CASSAQGPGETQYF. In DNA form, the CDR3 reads TGTGCCAGCAGCGCACAGGGGCCTGGGGAGACCCAGTACTTC.

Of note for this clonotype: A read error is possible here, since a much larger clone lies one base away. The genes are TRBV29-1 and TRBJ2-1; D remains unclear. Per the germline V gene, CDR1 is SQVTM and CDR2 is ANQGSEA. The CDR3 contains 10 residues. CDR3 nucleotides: TGCAGCGGGGGTCACAATGGGCAGTTCTTC. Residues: CSGGHNGQFF.

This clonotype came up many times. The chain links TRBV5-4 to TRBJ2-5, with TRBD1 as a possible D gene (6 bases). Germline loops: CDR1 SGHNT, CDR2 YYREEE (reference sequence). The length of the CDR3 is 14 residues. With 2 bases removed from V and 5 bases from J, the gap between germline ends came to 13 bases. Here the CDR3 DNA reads TGTGCCAGCAGCTTAGCAGGGGTCGGGGAGACCCAGTACTTC. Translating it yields CASSLAGVGETQYF.

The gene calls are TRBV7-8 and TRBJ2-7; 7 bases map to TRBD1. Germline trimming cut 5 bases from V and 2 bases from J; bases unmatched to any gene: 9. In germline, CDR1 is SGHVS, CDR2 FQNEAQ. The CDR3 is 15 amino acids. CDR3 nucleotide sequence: TGTGCCAGCAGCCCACCAGGGACAGCTCCCTACGAGCAGTACTTC. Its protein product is CASSPPGTAPYEQYF.

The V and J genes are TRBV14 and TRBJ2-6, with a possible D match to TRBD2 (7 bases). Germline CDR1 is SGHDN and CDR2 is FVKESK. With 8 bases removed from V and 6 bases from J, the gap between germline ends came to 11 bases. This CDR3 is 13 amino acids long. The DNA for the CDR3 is TGTGCCAGCCGGGGGGCAGCGGCCAACGTCCTGACTTTC. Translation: CASRGAAANVLTF.

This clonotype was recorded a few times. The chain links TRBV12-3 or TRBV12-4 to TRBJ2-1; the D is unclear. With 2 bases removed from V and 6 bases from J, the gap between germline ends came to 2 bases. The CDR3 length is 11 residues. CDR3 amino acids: CASSLTNEQFF. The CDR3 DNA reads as TGTGCCAGCAGTTTAACCAATGAGCAGTTCTTC.

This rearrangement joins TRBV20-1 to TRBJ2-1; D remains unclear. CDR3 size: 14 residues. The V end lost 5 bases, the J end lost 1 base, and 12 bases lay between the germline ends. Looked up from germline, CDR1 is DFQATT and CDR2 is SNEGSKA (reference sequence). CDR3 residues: CSALRFRSYNEQFF. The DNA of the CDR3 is TGCAGTGCTCTGAGATTCCGTTCCTACAATGAGCAGTTCTTC.

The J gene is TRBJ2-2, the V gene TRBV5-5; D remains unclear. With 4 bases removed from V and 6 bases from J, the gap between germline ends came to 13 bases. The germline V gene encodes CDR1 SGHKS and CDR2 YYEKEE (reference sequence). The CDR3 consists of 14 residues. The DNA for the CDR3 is TGTGCCAGCAGCCAGACACGTTCTTCCGGGGAGCTGTTTTTT. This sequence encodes CASSQTRSSGELFF.

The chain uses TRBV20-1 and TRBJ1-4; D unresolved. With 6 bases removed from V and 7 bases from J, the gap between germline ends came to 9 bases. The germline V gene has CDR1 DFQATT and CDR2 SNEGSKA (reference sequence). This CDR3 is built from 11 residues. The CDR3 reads CSAARGEKLFF. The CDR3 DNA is TGCAGTGCGGCCCGGGGTGAAAAACTGTTTTTT.

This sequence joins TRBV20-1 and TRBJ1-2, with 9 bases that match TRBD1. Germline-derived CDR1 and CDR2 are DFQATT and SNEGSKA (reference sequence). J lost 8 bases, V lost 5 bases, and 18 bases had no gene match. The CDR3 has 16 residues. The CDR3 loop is CSAQFGGWTGDGGYTF. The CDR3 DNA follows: TGCAGTGCTCAATTCGGGGGTTGGACAGGGGATGGGGGCTACACCTTC.

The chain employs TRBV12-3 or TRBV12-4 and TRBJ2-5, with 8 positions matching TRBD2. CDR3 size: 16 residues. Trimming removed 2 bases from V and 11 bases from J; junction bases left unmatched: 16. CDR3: CASSLRSGGGSGEQYF. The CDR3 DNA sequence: TGTGCCAGCAGTTTAAGGTCAGGAGGTGGTAGCGGGGAGCAGTACTTC.

The CDR3 region is CASSFRPLRQGKIIQYF. CDR3 nucleotide sequence: TGCGCCAGCAGCTTCCGTCCCCTGAGGCAGGGAAAGATCATTCAGTACTTC. The V call is TRBV5-1, the J call TRBJ2-4; D is perhaps TRBD1 (5 bases). V was trimmed by 2 bases and J by 9 bases, leaving 24 bases between them. The CDR3 length is 17 residues. Germline CDR1 reads SGHRS; CDR2 reads YFSETQ.

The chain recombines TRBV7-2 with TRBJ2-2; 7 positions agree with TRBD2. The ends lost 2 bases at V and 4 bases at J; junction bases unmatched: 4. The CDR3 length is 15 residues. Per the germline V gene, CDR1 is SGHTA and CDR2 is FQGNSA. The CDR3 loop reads CASSLQRGSTGELFF. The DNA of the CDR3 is TGTGCCAGCAGCTTACAGCGGGGCAGCACCGGGGAGCTGTTTTTT.

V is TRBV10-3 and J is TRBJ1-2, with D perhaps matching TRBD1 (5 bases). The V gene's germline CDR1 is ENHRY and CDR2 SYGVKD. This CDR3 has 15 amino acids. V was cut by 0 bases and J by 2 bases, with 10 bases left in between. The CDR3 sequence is CAISESRQLNYGYTF. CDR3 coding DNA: TGTGCCATCAGTGAGTCGCGACAGCTCAACTATGGCTACACCTTC.

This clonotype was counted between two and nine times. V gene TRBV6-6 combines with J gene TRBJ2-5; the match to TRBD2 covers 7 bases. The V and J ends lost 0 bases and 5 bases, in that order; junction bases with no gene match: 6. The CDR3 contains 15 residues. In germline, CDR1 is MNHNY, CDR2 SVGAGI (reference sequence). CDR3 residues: CASSYSALSGETQYF. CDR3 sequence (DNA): TGTGCCAGCAGTTACTCTGCACTTAGCGGGGAGACCCAGTACTTC.

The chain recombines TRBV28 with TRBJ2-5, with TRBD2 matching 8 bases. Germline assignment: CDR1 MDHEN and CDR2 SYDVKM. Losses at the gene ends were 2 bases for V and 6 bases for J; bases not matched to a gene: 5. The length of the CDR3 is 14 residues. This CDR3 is CASSLAGGRKTQYF. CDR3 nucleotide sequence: TGTGCCAGCAGTTTAGCGGGGGGCCGAAAGACCCAGTACTTC.

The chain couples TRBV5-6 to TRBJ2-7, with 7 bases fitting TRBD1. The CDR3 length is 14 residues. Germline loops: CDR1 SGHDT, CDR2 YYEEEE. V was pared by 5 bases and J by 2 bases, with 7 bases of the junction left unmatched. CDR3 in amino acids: CASSWGQGAYEQYF. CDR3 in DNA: TGTGCCAGCAGTTGGGGTCAGGGGGCCTACGAGCAGTACTTC.

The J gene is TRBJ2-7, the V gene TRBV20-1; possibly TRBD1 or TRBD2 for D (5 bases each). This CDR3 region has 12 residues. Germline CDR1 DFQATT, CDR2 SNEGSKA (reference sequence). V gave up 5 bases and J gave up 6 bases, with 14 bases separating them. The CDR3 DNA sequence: TGCAGTGCTCACGGGGCTGCCGCCGAGCAGTACTTC. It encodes CSAHGAAAEQYF.

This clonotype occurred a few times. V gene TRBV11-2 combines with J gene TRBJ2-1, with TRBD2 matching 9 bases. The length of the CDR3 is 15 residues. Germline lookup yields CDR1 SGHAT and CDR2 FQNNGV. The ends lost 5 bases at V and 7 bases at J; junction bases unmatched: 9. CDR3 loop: CASSPGGGARNEQFF. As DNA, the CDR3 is TGTGCCAGCAGCCCCGGCGGGGGGGCCAGGAATGAGCAGTTCTTC. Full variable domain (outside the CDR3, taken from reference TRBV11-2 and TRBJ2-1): EAGVAQSPRYKIIEKRQSVAFWCNPISGHATLYWYQQILGQGPKLLIQFQNNGVVDDSQLPKDRFSAERLKGVDSTLKIQPAKLEDSAVYLCASSPGGGARNEQFFGPGTRLTVL.

The CDR3 bases are TGTGCCAGCAGACGCGGACAGATTGAGAGGACCCAGTACTTC. As protein: CASRRGQIERTQYF. The V gene is TRBV5-8, the J gene TRBJ2-5; a weak D match, TRBD1 (6 bases). The CDR3 spans 14 residues. V was shortened by 5 bases and J by 7 bases, with 18 bases between the two germline ends. In germline, CDR1 is SGHTS, CDR2 YDEGEE.

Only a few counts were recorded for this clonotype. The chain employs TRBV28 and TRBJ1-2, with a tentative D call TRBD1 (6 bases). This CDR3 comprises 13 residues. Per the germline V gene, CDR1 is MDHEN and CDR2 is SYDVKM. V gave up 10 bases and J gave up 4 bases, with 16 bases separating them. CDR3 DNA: TGTGCCATAAAATCCGGGACAACCTATGGCTACACCTTC. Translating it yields CAIKSGTTYGYTF.

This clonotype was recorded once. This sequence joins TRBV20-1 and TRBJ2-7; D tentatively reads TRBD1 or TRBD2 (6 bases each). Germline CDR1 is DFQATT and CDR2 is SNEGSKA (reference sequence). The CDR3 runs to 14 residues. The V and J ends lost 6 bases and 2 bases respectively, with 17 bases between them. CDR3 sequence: CSAPTTGAPYEQYF. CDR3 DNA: TGCAGTGCCCCGACGACGGGGGCCCCCTACGAGCAGTACTTC.